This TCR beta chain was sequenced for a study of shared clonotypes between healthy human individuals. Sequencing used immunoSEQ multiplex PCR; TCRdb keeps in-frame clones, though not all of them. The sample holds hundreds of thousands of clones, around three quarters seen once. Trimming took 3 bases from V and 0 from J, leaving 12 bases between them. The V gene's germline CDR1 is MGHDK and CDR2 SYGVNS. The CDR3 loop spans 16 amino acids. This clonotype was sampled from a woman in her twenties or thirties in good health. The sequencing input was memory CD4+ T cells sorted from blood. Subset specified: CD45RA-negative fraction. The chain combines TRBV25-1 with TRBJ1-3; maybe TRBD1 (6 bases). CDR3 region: CASSEGTGSSGNTIYF. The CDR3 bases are TGTGCCAGCAGTGAGGGAACAGGGAGCTCTGGAAACACCATATATTTT.